The 8 T cell receptor beta chains in this list originate from one sample, sequenced in a study of cytomegalovirus exposure and HLA in healthy donors (dated by TCRdb to about 2017). Receptor libraries were prepared by the immunoSEQ multiplex PCR assay. TCRdb took this table from immuneACCESS and kept in-frame rearrangements with V and J called. Such tables lack part of the clones; where checked against another copy, unresolved V genes explain under half of the gap, and the rest is unexplained. The sample table holds about 180,000 clones, of which more than 75% were seen once. The ten top clones hold less than 3.5% of the sample. Sequenced: PBMCs. The receptor set was obtained from a man younger than 35 in good health and CMV-seropositive.

This chain uses TRBV21-1 with TRBJ2-5; the table gives TRBD1 as D, unverified against the DNA. TRBV21-1 is noted as a pseudogene. CDR3 length: 14 residues. DNA of the CDR3: TGTGCCAGCAGCAACCAAGACAGTCAAGAGACCCAGTACTTC. Its protein product is CASSNQDSQETQYF.

The CDR3 bases are TGTGCCAGCAGCCAATGGCCTAGCGGAGGCCTGATAGGGGAGCTGTTTTTT. As protein: CASSQWPSGGLIGELFF. The chain recombines TRBV14 with TRBJ2-2; TRBD2 matches at 7 bases. J gave up 8 bases and V 2 bases, and 14 bases lay outside the gene matches. The CDR3 has 17 amino acids. Germline lookup yields CDR1 SGHDN and CDR2 FVKESK.

The chain is built from TRBV4-2 and TRBJ2-5; 7 nucleotides match TRBD2. J lost 5 bases, V lost 0 bases, and 12 bases had no gene match. There are 17 residues in the CDR3. Germline V gives CDR1 LGHNA, CDR2 YNFKEQ. The CDR3 here is CASSQEGRASGWETQYF. DNA of the CDR3: TGTGCCAGCAGCCAAGAAGGGAGGGCTAGCGGTTGGGAGACCCAGTACTTC.

The chain combines TRBV5-6 with TRBJ2-7, with TRBD1 identical over 7 bases. Germline lookup yields CDR1 SGHDT and CDR2 YYEEEE. J gave up 7 bases and V 4 bases, and 11 bases lay outside the gene matches. This CDR3 is 14 amino acids long. CDR3 sequence reads: CASSLGQTYEEQYF. CDR3 DNA sequence: TGTGCCAGCAGCCTGGGACAGACCTATGAAGAGCAGTACTTC.

The V gene is TRBV11-2, the J gene TRBJ1-2, with 12 bases matching TRBD1. CDR3 length: 16 amino acids. Trimming at V came to 1 base and at J to 3 bases, leaving 3 bases not matched to a gene. CDR1 and CDR2 from the germline V gene are SGHAT and FQNNGV. As DNA, the CDR3 is TGTGCCAGCAGCTTAGTTGGGACAGGGGGCTACTATGGCTACACCTTC. Translated, it gives CASSLVGTGGYYGYTF.

The chain carries TRBV9 and TRBJ1-2; 7 nucleotides agree with TRBD1. J gave up 4 bases and V 4 bases, and 4 bases lay outside the gene matches. The CDR3 is 13 amino acids. The germline V gene encodes CDR1 SGDLS and CDR2 YYNGEE. CDR3 DNA: TGTGCCAGCAGCCGCGGACAGGTCTATGGCTACACCTTC. This sequence encodes CASSRGQVYGYTF.

CDR3 sequence: CASSRVTEAFF. The CDR3 coding sequence is TGTGCCAGCAGCAGGGTCACTGAAGCTTTCTTT. This chain links TRBV19 with TRBJ1-1, with a tentative D call TRBD1 (5 bases). This CDR3 has 11 residues. CDR1 and CDR2 from the germline V gene are LNHDA and SQIVND (reference sequence). Trimming cost V 9 bases and J 4 bases, with 9 bases left between them.

This clone was detected only once. As DNA, the CDR3 is TGTGCCAGCAGTTACTCCCTATTCTCTAGCACAGATACGCAGTATTTT. It codes for CASSYSLFSSTDTQYF. V is TRBV6-5 and J is TRBJ2-3, with no clear D. CDR1 is MNHEY and CDR2 is SVGAGI in the germline V gene. V was pared by 0 bases and J by 0 bases, with 10 bases between. The CDR3 covers 16 residues.